Listed below are T cell receptor beta chains from one sample, sequenced in a study of T cell responses to AZD1222 COVID-19 vaccine. Assay used: immunoSEQ multiplex PCR; TCRdb lists only in-frame clones, some missing. The sample has 120,000 or so clones, less than 90% seen once. Sequencing was performed on peripheral blood, taken on day 0 of AZD1222 vaccination. These receptors all stem from an adult in good health. The CDR3 runs from the conserved cysteine through the conserved F or W. The order of the fields is D gene, clone size, J gene, V gene, CDR3 protein, CDR3 DNA. A D gene is named only where the DNA matches it firmly. Not every row has a clone size; where given, it reads once, few, many or a size class.

>TRBD1|.|TRBJ2-2|TRBV12-5
CASGLQGANTGELFF
TGTGCTAGTGGTTTGCAGGGGGCGAACACCGGGGAGCTGTTTTTT
>.|.|TRBJ1-6|TRBV6-6
CASRRETDYYNSPLHF
TGTGCCAGCCGTCGAGAGACAGACTACTATAATTCACCCCTCCACTTT
>.|.|TRBJ1-1|TRBV19
CASRLRDQAFF
TGTGCCAGTAGGTTAAGGGACCAAGCTTTCTTT
>TRBD1|.|TRBJ1-1|TRBV3-1/TRBV3-2
CASSQRRTGAATNTEAFF
TGTGCCAGCAGCCAACGCCGGACAGGGGCGGCCACGAACACTGAAGCTTTCTTT
>.|.|TRBJ1-1|TRBV11-1
CASSQGLTNTEAFF
TGTGCCAGCAGCCAGGGACTTACGAACACTGAAGCTTTCTTT
>.|once|TRBJ1-4|TRBV7-2
CASSLRQDFEKLFF
TGTGCCAGCAGCTTAAGGCAGGATTTTGAAAAACTGTTTTTT
>TRBD2|.|TRBJ2-2|TRBV3-1/TRBV3-2
CASSQYAGGAGELFF
TGTGCCAGCAGCCAATACGCCGGGGGGGCCGGGGAGCTGTTTTTT
>.|.|TRBJ2-5|TRBV19
CASSVMGQIGETQYF
TGTGCCAGTAGTGTTATGGGACAAATAGGGGAGACCCAGTACTTC
>.|.|TRBJ1-1|TRBV6-5
CASSPWLRSPEAFF
TGTGCCAGCAGTCCATGGTTAAGGAGTCCTGAAGCTTTCTTT
>.|once|TRBJ1-5|TRBV5-8
CASSLEVNSNQPQHF
TGTGCCAGCAGCTTGGAGGTAAATAGCAATCAGCCCCAGCATTTT
>.|.|TRBJ2-2|TRBV6-6
CASSPLPGANGELFF
TGTGCCAGCAGTCCCCTCCCGGGGGCCAACGGGGAGCTGTTTTTT
>.|few|TRBJ1-1|TRBV7-2
CASSAHQSTEAFF
TGTGCCAGCAGCGCCCACCAGAGCACTGAAGCTTTCTTT
>.|.|TRBJ2-1|TRBV5-6
CASSWGDYNEQFF
TGTGCCAGCAGCTGGGGGGACTACAATGAGCAGTTCTTC
>TRBD2|.|TRBJ2-2|TRBV18
CASSPGLADTGELFF
TGTGCCAGCTCACCGGGACTAGCGGACACCGGGGAGCTGTTTTTT
>.|.|TRBJ2-3|TRBV7-9
CASSLPAPTDTQYF
TGTGCCAGCAGCTTACCGGCCCCCACAGATACGCAGTATTTT
>.|.|TRBJ2-7|TRBV3-1/TRBV3-2
CASSRGQLYEQYF
TGTGCCAGCAGCCGAGGACAGCTCTACGAGCAGTACTTC
>TRBD2|.|TRBJ2-7|TRBV6-5
CASSYGGGRVEQYF
TGTGCCAGCAGTTACGGAGGCGGGAGGGTCGAGCAGTACTTC
>.|.|TRBJ1-6|TRBV5-1
CASNRAGSYNSPLHF
TGCGCCAGCAATAGGGCGGGCAGCTATAATTCACCCCTCCACTTT
>TRBD2|.|TRBJ2-7|TRBV15
CATSRDLAGGSYEQYF
TGTGCCACCAGCAGAGATCTAGCGGGAGGCTCCTACGAGCAGTACTTC
>.|.|TRBJ1-3|TRBV2
CASKAQGSRGNTIYF
TGTGCCAGCAAGGCCCAGGGGTCTCGGGGAAACACCATATATTTT
>.|.|TRBJ1-1|TRBV30
CAWNPGVTEAFF
TGTGCCTGGAACCCGGGGGTCACTGAAGCTTTCTTT
>.|.|TRBJ2-7|TRBV6-6
CASSQLTMGRPSGYEQYF
TGTGCCAGCAGTCAACTTACAATGGGACGTCCAAGTGGCTACGAGCAGTACTTC
>.|few|TRBJ1-3|TRBV3-1/TRBV3-2
CASSQGRGDGNTIYF
TGTGCCAGCAGCCAAGGACGGGGAGATGGAAACACCATATATTTT
>.|.|TRBJ1-3|TRBV5-4
CASSGDFQSSGNTIYF
TGTGCCAGCAGTGGGGACTTTCAGAGCTCTGGAAACACCATATATTTT
>.|once|TRBJ1-2|TRBV28
CASRNPGLPAGYTF
TGTGCCAGCAGAAATCCGGGCCTGCCAGCGGGCTACACCTTC
>.|.|TRBJ1-1|TRBV29-1
CSVRTADTEAFF
TGCAGCGTCCGTACGGCAGACACTGAAGCTTTCTTT
>.|.|TRBJ2-1|TRBV29-1
CSGRVSGLYNEQFF
TGCAGCGGACGAGTTAGCGGATTATACAATGAGCAGTTCTTC
>.|.|TRBJ1-2|TRBV13
CASSLGRFYGYTF
TGTGCCAGCAGCTTAGGTAGGTTCTATGGCTACACCTTC
>TRBD1|.|TRBJ1-4|TRBV7-8
CASSSIIVTGTGGREKLFF
TGTGCCAGCAGCTCAATCATTGTGACCGGGACAGGGGGCCGGGAAAAACTGTTTTTT
>TRBD1|few|TRBJ2-7|TRBV28
CASGDRNYEQYF
TGTGCCAGCGGGGACAGGAACTACGAGCAGTACTTC
>.|.|TRBJ1-6|TRBV27
CASRSWGIGNSPLHF
TGTGCCAGCAGAAGTTGGGGAATAGGTAATTCACCCCTCCACTTT
>.|.|TRBJ2-7|TRBV7-2
CASSSDHYEQYF
TGTGCCAGCAGCTCCGACCACTACGAGCAGTACTTC
>TRBD1|once|TRBJ1-1|TRBV5-1
CASRLRTGARNTEAFF
TGCGCCAGCAGGCTCCGGACAGGGGCGAGGAACACTGAAGCTTTCTTT
>.|once|TRBJ2-1|TRBV28
CASSGGASPYNEQFF
TGTGCCAGCAGCGGCGGCGCCAGCCCCTACAATGAGCAGTTCTTC
>.|.|TRBJ2-3|TRBV7-9
CASSASTDTQYF
TGTGCCAGCAGCGCGAGCACAGATACGCAGTATTTT
>TRBD2|.|TRBJ2-7|TRBV11-3
CASSATGTSGYEQYF
TGTGCCAGCAGCGCTACCGGGACTAGCGGATACGAGCAGTACTTC
>TRBD1|.|TRBJ2-1|TRBV2
CASRSGTGNNEQFF
TGTGCCAGCAGATCCGGGACAGGGAACAATGAGCAGTTCTTC
>.|.|TRBJ1-1|TRBV29-1
CSVDHRGSTEAFF
TGCAGCGTTGATCATAGGGGATCCACTGAAGCTTTCTTT
>TRBD1|.|TRBJ2-2|TRBV6-5
CASSPTGVNTGELFF
TGTGCCAGCAGTCCGACAGGGGTCAACACCGGGGAGCTGTTTTTT
>.|few|TRBJ2-1|TRBV18
CASSPPFSGKEQFF
TGTGCCAGCTCACCACCCTTTTCCGGCAAGGAGCAGTTCTTC
>.|.|TRBJ2-3|TRBV7-9
CASSLTGTDTQYF
TGTGCCAGCAGCTTAACCGGCACAGATACGCAGTATTTT
>TRBD1|.|TRBJ2-7|TRBV3-1/TRBV3-2
CASSQGTGTYEQYF
TGTGCCAGCAGCCAAGGGACAGGGACCTACGAGCAGTACTTC
>TRBD2|.|TRBJ2-5|TRBV5-6
CASSVRLAGGPGETQYF
TGTGCCAGCAGCGTACGACTAGCGGGAGGGCCGGGGGAGACCCAGTACTTC
>TRBD1|.|TRBJ1-5|TRBV6-2/TRBV6-3
CASSYGTGLGNQPQHF
TGTGCCAGCAGTTACGGGACAGGGTTAGGCAATCAGCCCCAGCATTTT
>.|.|TRBJ1-1|TRBV18
CASSPPEALNTEAFF
TGTGCCAGCTCACCACCGGAGGCCTTGAACACTGAAGCTTTCTTT
>.|.|TRBJ2-5|TRBV19
CASTSRRGNQETQYF
TGTGCCAGTACCTCAAGGAGGGGCAACCAAGAGACCCAGTACTTC
>TRBD1|.|TRBJ2-7|TRBV4-3
CASSPGTGGTHEQYF
TGCGCCAGCAGCCCCGGGACAGGGGGGACCCACGAGCAGTACTTC
>.|once|TRBJ2-3|TRBV27
CASSKKASSTDTQYF
TGTGCCAGCAGTAAAAAGGCGTCCAGCACAGATACGCAGTATTTT
>.|.|TRBJ1-1|TRBV3-1/TRBV3-2
CASSSLGANTEAFF
TGTGCCAGCAGTTCCCTCGGAGCTAACACTGAAGCTTTCTTT
>.|.|TRBJ2-6|TRBV27
CASSLRGYGGTSGGANVLTF
TGTGCCAGCAGTTTAAGGGGTTACGGGGGAACCTCGGGCGGGGCCAACGTCCTGACTTTC
>.|.|TRBJ2-3|TRBV19
CASSAWGRGTDTQYF
TGTGCCAGTAGTGCCTGGGGCAGGGGCACAGATACGCAGTATTTT
>.|.|TRBJ2-3|TRBV7-3
CTSSLRAPDTQYF
TGTACCAGCAGCTTAAGGGCACCAGATACGCAGTATTTT
>.|.|TRBJ2-3|TRBV4-2
CASSQDLGFTDTQYF
TGTGCCAGCAGCCAAGATCTAGGATTTACAGATACGCAGTATTTT
>TRBD2|.|TRBJ2-1|TRBV5-8
CASSRLAGGVLEQFF
TGTGCCAGCAGCCGACTAGCGGGAGGGGTCCTTGAGCAGTTCTTC
>TRBD1|.|TRBJ1-2|TRBV2
CASSGPLGTGDHGYTF
TGTGCCAGCAGTGGACCCTTGGGGACAGGGGACCATGGCTACACCTTC
>.|.|TRBJ2-1|TRBV7-2
CASSLARGRQFF
TGTGCCAGCAGCTTAGCAAGAGGGAGGCAGTTCTTC
>.|.|TRBJ1-3|TRBV9
CASSQRMPGNTIYF
TGTGCCAGCAGCCAACGCATGCCTGGAAACACCATATATTTT
>TRBD1|.|TRBJ1-5|TRBV19
CASSAGQGQRWPQHF
TGTGCCAGTAGTGCCGGACAGGGGCAACGATGGCCCCAGCATTTT
>.|.|TRBJ1-6|TRBV19
CASNTFGGSPLHF
TGTGCCAGTAACACATTTGGGGGTTCACCCCTCCACTTT